Listed below are T cell receptor beta chains from one sample, sequenced in a study of beta chain features in type 1 diabetes. Libraries were prepared by immunoSEQ multiplex PCR; TCRdb keeps only in-frame clonotypes and omits some of them. The profile shows some 240,000 clones, under 20% of them singletons. Sequencing used naive CD4+ T cells from blood. The receptors derive from a man in his thirties or forties with type 1 diabetes. Each CDR3 is given with its conserved first and last residue. D genes are given only for firm matches. Size tells how often a clone was seen (once, few, many) or the class of an expanded clone, and some rows leave it out.

V gene: TRBV19
J gene: TRBJ2-1
CDR3 length: 15
D gene: TRBD2
clone size: few
CDR3 DNA: TGTGCCAGTAGCAGATCTAGCGGGAGGGCCGATGAGCAGTTCTTC
CDR3 protein: CASSRSSGRADEQFF

V gene: TRBV27
J gene: TRBJ2-3
CDR3 length: 13
D gene: TRBD1
clone size: few
CDR3 DNA: TGTGCCAGCAAACAGGGGGCTTCAGATACGCAGTATTTT
CDR3 protein: CASKQGASDTQYF

V gene: TRBV7-9
J gene: TRBJ2-5
CDR3 length: 16
D gene: TRBD2
clone size: few
CDR3 DNA: TGTGCCAGCAGCTTAGGGGTAGCGGGTATCCAAGAGACCCAGTACTTC
CDR3 protein: CASSLGVAGIQETQYF

V gene: TRBV14
J gene: TRBJ1-1
CDR3 length: 11
D gene: -
clone size: few
CDR3 DNA: TGTGCCAGCAGCCACGGACAGAAAGCTTTCTTT
CDR3 protein: CASSHGQKAFF

V gene: TRBV30
J gene: TRBJ1-1
CDR3 length: 13
D gene: -
clone size: few
CDR3 DNA: TGTGCCTGGAGTGTACAGCAGAACACTGAAGCTTTCTTT
CDR3 protein: CAWSVQQNTEAFF

V gene: TRBV7-2
J gene: TRBJ2-1
CDR3 length: 13
D gene: -
clone size: few
CDR3 DNA: TGTGCCAGCAGCGAAGGACTGTACAATGAGCAGTTCTTC
CDR3 protein: CASSEGLYNEQFF

V gene: TRBV30
J gene: TRBJ2-1
CDR3 length: 13
D gene: -
clone size: -
CDR3 DNA: TGTGCCTGGAGTGGAACAGACTTTAATGAGCAGTTCTTC
CDR3 protein: CAWSGTDFNEQFF

V gene: TRBV21-1
J gene: TRBJ1-3
CDR3 length: 16
D gene: -
clone size: -
CDR3 DNA: TGTGCCAGCAGCCCTCGACAGGCCTGCTCTGGAAACACCATATATTTT
CDR3 protein: CASSPRQACSGNTIYF

V gene: TRBV7-9
J gene: TRBJ2-6
CDR3 length: 17
D gene: -
clone size: -
CDR3 DNA: TGTGCCAGCAGCTTGGCGGGACAGCTCTCTGGGGCCAACGTCCTGACTTTC
CDR3 protein: CASSLAGQLSGANVLTF

V gene: TRBV9
J gene: TRBJ1-4
CDR3 length: 16
D gene: -
clone size: -
CDR3 DNA: TGTGCCAGCAGCCCTCGTGAGGAGGGTTTCGGGGAAAAACTGTTTTTT
CDR3 protein: CASSPREEGFGEKLFF

V gene: TRBV30
J gene: TRBJ2-4
CDR3 length: 16
D gene: -
clone size: few
CDR3 DNA: TGTGCCTGGAGAGGCGGGACACTCGCAGACAAAAACATTCAGTACTTC
CDR3 protein: CAWRGGTLADKNIQYF

V gene: TRBV7-9
J gene: TRBJ2-4
CDR3 length: 15
D gene: TRBD2
clone size: few
CDR3 DNA: TGTGCCAGCAGCCTAACGGGACTAGCTACCAACATTCAGTACTTC
CDR3 protein: CASSLTGLATNIQYF

V gene: TRBV7-2
J gene: TRBJ2-5
CDR3 length: 13
D gene: -
clone size: -
CDR3 DNA: TGTGCCAGCAAAACGGGGCCCGGGGAGACCCAGTACTTC
CDR3 protein: CASKTGPGETQYF

V gene: TRBV21-1
J gene: TRBJ2-4
CDR3 length: 13
D gene: -
clone size: -
CDR3 DNA: TGTGCCAGCAGCAAAGCCCGCACAGGGGGCTCGCACTTC
CDR3 protein: CASSKARTGGSHF

V gene: TRBV18
J gene: TRBJ2-5
CDR3 length: 14
D gene: TRBD1
clone size: few
CDR3 DNA: TGTGCCAGCTCACCGGGTACAGGGGGCGAGACCCAGTACTTC
CDR3 protein: CASSPGTGGETQYF

V gene: TRBV11-2
J gene: TRBJ2-5
CDR3 length: 13
D gene: -
clone size: few
CDR3 DNA: TGTGCCAGCAGCTCTTCTCACCAAGAGACCCAGTACTTC
CDR3 protein: CASSSSHQETQYF

V gene: TRBV7-2
J gene: TRBJ2-5
CDR3 length: 14
D gene: -
clone size: few
CDR3 DNA: TGTGCCAGCAGCTCAATGGCGCAACAAGAGACCCAGTACTTC
CDR3 protein: CASSSMAQQETQYF

V gene: TRBV29-1
J gene: TRBJ2-7
CDR3 length: 14
D gene: TRBD2
clone size: few
CDR3 DNA: TGCAGCGTCTTCCTAGCGGTAAGCTCCTACGAGCAGTACTTC
CDR3 protein: CSVFLAVSSYEQYF

V gene: TRBV7-9
J gene: TRBJ1-1
CDR3 length: 13
D gene: -
clone size: -
CDR3 DNA: TGTGCCAGCAGCCTATACAGTTCGGTTGAAGCTTTCTTT
CDR3 protein: CASSLYSSVEAFF

V gene: TRBV10-3
J gene: TRBJ2-7
CDR3 length: 15
D gene: -
clone size: few
CDR3 DNA: TGTGCCATCATGGGCCGGTCAGACCACAGCTACGAGCAGTACTTC
CDR3 protein: CAIMGRSDHSYEQYF

V gene: TRBV30
J gene: TRBJ2-7
CDR3 length: 15
D gene: TRBD2
clone size: few
CDR3 DNA: TGTGCCTGGAGTCGTATGGCTAGCGGATCCTACGAGCAGTACTTC
CDR3 protein: CAWSRMASGSYEQYF

V gene: TRBV9
J gene: TRBJ1-2
CDR3 length: 14
D gene: -
clone size: -
CDR3 DNA: TGTGCCAGCAGCGTAGCTGAAGGGGAAGGCGGCTACACCTTC
CDR3 protein: CASSVAEGEGGYTF

V gene: TRBV6-6
J gene: TRBJ1-5
CDR3 length: 15
D gene: TRBD1
clone size: -
CDR3 DNA: TGTGCCAGCAGGTCCACAGGGGACAGCAATCAGCCCCAGCATTTT
CDR3 protein: CASRSTGDSNQPQHF

V gene: TRBV7-2
J gene: TRBJ2-3
CDR3 length: 15
D gene: -
clone size: -
CDR3 DNA: TGTGCCAGCAGGCCCGGGCCTAGCATTCCGGATACGCAGTATTTT
CDR3 protein: CASRPGPSIPDTQYF

V gene: TRBV7-2
J gene: TRBJ2-6
CDR3 length: 18
D gene: -
clone size: -
CDR3 DNA: TGTGCCAGCAGCTCGTTAGCATACTCGTACTCTGGGGCCAACGTCCTGACTTTC
CDR3 protein: CASSSLAYSYSGANVLTF

V gene: TRBV9
J gene: TRBJ2-1
CDR3 length: 15
D gene: TRBD1
clone size: -
CDR3 DNA: TGTGCCAGCAGCGCCACAGGGGGATCCTACAATGAGCAGTTCTTC
CDR3 protein: CASSATGGSYNEQFF

V gene: TRBV9
J gene: TRBJ2-1
CDR3 length: 15
D gene: -
clone size: few
CDR3 DNA: TGTGCCAGCAGCGCAAGCGGGTTCTCCTACAATGAGCAGTTCTTC
CDR3 protein: CASSASGFSYNEQFF

V gene: TRBV30
J gene: TRBJ1-1
CDR3 length: 11
D gene: -
clone size: few
CDR3 DNA: TGTGCCTGGAGTGTAGGGGGAGGGGCTTTCTTT
CDR3 protein: CAWSVGGGAFF

V gene: TRBV5-1
J gene: TRBJ2-7
CDR3 length: 15
D gene: -
clone size: few
CDR3 DNA: TGCGCCAGCAGCTTGCTGGACGGGAGCTCCTACGAGCAGTACTTC
CDR3 protein: CASSLLDGSSYEQYF